The following is a T cell receptor (beta chain) sequence with its context. Its antigen is unidentified. The data belong to a study of human versus mouse CDR3 diversity and MHC coevolution. Study-wide context: The immunoSEQ assay reportedly detects one in 200,000 T cells.

General study results and limits: Humans had the largest estimated TCR beta repertoire, 1.5 million to 2 million clonotypes. Most of the three human donors had the lowest clonal inequality.

Clones were sequenced by immunoSEQ multiplex PCR, and TCRdb holds only the in-frame ones, with some missing. Seen here are tens of thousands of clones, roughly 94% observed once, and the top ten hold 15% to 20%. This clonotype originated in a person in their 60s in good health. The sample was naive CD4+ T cells from blood. The subset here: CD45RO-negative CD62L-positive naive CD4 T cells.

The CDR3 sequence: CASSLRANTEAFF. The CDR3 nucleotides read TGTGCCAGCAGCTTAAGGGCGAACACTGAAGCTTTCTTT. The rearrangement links TRBV7-3 to TRBJ1-1; D not resolved. This CDR3 is built from 13 residues. Germline V gene lookup returns CDR1 SGHTA and CDR2 FQGTGA. The ends were cut back, 1 base at V and 1 base at J, with 4 bases in the middle.